The 15 T cell receptor beta chains in this list originate from one sample, sequenced in a study of shared clonotypes between healthy human individuals (dated by TCRdb to the early 2020s). The library was built by means of the immunoSEQ multiplex PCR assay. TCRdb stores this immuneACCESS table with in-frame sequences only. Part of the clones is absent; in the studies checked, under half of the shortfall reflects unresolved V genes, and no reason is known for the rest. The sample table records over 2 million clones; around 93% of these occur just once. The ten most abundant clones make up around 0.35% of the sample. Sequenced sample: naive CD4+ T cells from PBMCs. This specimen's cell subset or site label, per the study, means: CD45RA+ positively selected. The receptors shown here come from a man aged 18 to 29 in good health. Some clones in this sample may be carry-over from other donors' samples.

To note about this clone: Distinct nucleotide sequences in the sample also encode this CDR3. This chain connects TRBV29-1 to TRBJ1-2, with 7 bases fitting TRBD1. The CDR3 is 13 amino acids. Germline CDR1 SQVTM, CDR2 ANQGSEA. The J segment lost 3 bases and the V segment lost 4 bases, leaving 5 bases of the junction unmatched. CDR3 sequence (DNA): TGCAGCGTTGGCCAGGGGGGGGACTATGGCTACACCTTC. Protein: CSVGQGGDYGYTF.

The chain uses TRBV28 and TRBJ1-2; TRBD1 aligns across 8 bases. The J segment lost 8 bases and the V segment lost 8 bases, leaving 7 bases of the junction unmatched. The germline V gene encodes CDR1 MDHEN and CDR2 SYDVKM. This CDR3 has 12 amino acids. The CDR3 bases are TGTGCCAGCGGAGGACAGGGTCAGGGCTACACCTTC. Amino acids: CASGGQGQGYTF.

The chain links TRBV6-6 to TRBJ1-4; 10 nucleotides line up with TRBD1. Trimming cost V 8 bases and J 6 bases; bases outside gene matches: 9. CDR1 is MNHNY, CDR2 SVGAGI, per germline (reference sequence). The CDR3 consists of 15 residues. The CDR3 loop reads CASCQLGTGDEKLFF. As DNA, the CDR3 is TGTGCCAGCTGCCAGCTCGGGACAGGGGATGAAAAACTGTTTTTT.

The chain links TRBV27 to TRBJ2-2, with D perhaps matching TRBD1 (6 bases). The ends were cut back, 2 bases at V and 5 bases at J, with 15 bases in the middle. Germline V lookup: CDR1 MNHEY, CDR2 SMNVEV (reference sequence). The CDR3 is 16 residues long. The CDR3 nucleotides read TGTGCCAGCAGTTTAGAGCGACAGGTTGAGACCGGGGAGCTGTTTTTT. It encodes CASSLERQVETGELFF.

This clone was found a few times. This sequence joins TRBV14 and TRBJ2-1; D is possibly TRBD2 (5 bases). The germline gives CDR1 SGHDN, CDR2 FVKESK. The CDR3 runs 16 residues. Trimming left V 1 base short and J 0 bases short, with 10 bases between. This CDR3 reads CASSQASWSSYNEQFF. The DNA for the CDR3 is TGTGCCAGCAGCCAAGCTAGCTGGAGCTCCTACAATGAGCAGTTCTTC.

The chain is built from TRBV7-9 and TRBJ2-3; D tentatively fits TRBD1 or TRBD2 (5 bases each). The CDR3 has 14 residues. The V gene's germline CDR1 is SEHNR and CDR2 FQNEAQ (reference sequence). With 5 bases removed from V and 2 bases from J, the gap between germline ends came to 11 bases. The CDR3 DNA follows: TGTGCCAGCAGCATCGGGACCTACACAGATACGCAGTATTTT. Its translation: CASSIGTYTDTQYF.

The rearrangement uses TRBV28 and TRBJ1-3; D is undetermined. V dropped 3 bases and J dropped 2 bases, with 5 bases sitting between them. The CDR3 loop spans 13 amino acids. The V gene's germline CDR1 is MDHEN and CDR2 SYDVKM. CDR3 loop: CASSLRAGNTIYF. CDR3 coding DNA: TGTGCCAGCAGTTTGAGGGCTGGAAACACCATATATTTT. Full variable domain (rest looked up from reference TRBV28 and TRBJ1-3): DVKVTQSSRYLVKRTGEKVFLECVQDMDHENMFWYRQDPGLGLRLIYFSYDVKMKEKGDIPEGYSVSREKKERFSLILESASTNQTSMYLCASSLRAGNTIYFGEGSWLTVV.

In its sample, this clone was seen a few times. Other nucleotide sequences from this sample produce the same CDR3. The chain has TRBV5-1 and TRBJ1-5, with 7 bases lining up with TRBD1. The CDR3 runs to 13 residues. Germline lookup yields CDR1 SGHRS and CDR2 YFSETQ. J gave up 5 bases and V 5 bases, and 4 bases lay outside the gene matches. The CDR3 DNA reads TGCGCCAGCAGTTTTACAGGGGATCAGCCCCAGCATTTT. Translated: CASSFTGDQPQHF. Full variable domain (missing parts from reference TRBV5-1 and TRBJ1-5): KAGVTQTPRYLIKTRGQQVTLSCSPISGHRSVSWYQQTPGQGLQFLFEYFSETQRNKGNFPGRFSGRQFSNSRSEMNVSTLELGDSALYLCASSFTGDQPQHFGDGTRLSIL.

The J gene is TRBJ1-1, the V gene TRBV4-2; unclear D gene. Trimming took off 1 base at V and 8 bases at J, with 11 bases between the two ends. Germline CDR1 reads LGHNA; CDR2 reads YNFKEQ. The CDR3 covers 13 residues. CDR3 sequence reads: CASSQVKDGEAFF. As DNA, the CDR3 is TGTGCCAGCAGCCAAGTGAAGGACGGAGAAGCTTTCTTT.

This rearrangement joins TRBV4-3 to TRBJ1-4; D possibly corresponds to TRBD1 (5 bases). The germline V and J ends were trimmed by 9 bases and 4 bases, with 12 bases remaining between them. Germline V gene lookup returns CDR1 LGHNA and CDR2 YSLEER. The CDR3 is made up of 13 amino acids. The CDR3 spells CASRRQINEKLFF. The CDR3 DNA follows: TGCGCCAGTAGGAGACAGATTAATGAAAAACTGTTTTTT.

Note on this clone: The same CDR3 also results from other DNA sequences found in this sample. The CDR3 nucleotides are TGCAGCGTTGGAAGTTACGAGCAGTACTTC. Amino acid sequence: CSVGSYEQYF. V usage is TRBV29-1 and J usage is TRBJ2-7; D unresolved. Germline CDR1 reads SQVTM; CDR2 reads ANQGSEA. The CDR3 has 10 amino acids. The V and J ends lost 4 bases and 4 bases respectively, with 5 bases between them.

About this clone itself: This CDR3 is also generated by other DNA sequences in the sample. V gene TRBV11-3 combines with J gene TRBJ2-7; 7 bases are a match to TRBD2. J lost 6 bases, V lost 1 base, and 0 bases had no gene match. This CDR3 region has 12 residues. Looked up from germline, CDR1 is SGHNT and CDR2 is YENEEA. The chain's CDR3 is CASSLGGGEQYF. The CDR3 coding sequence is TGTGCCAGCAGCTTAGGGGGGGGCGAGCAGTACTTC.

This clone appeared a single time. V is TRBV27 and J is TRBJ1-6, with no clear D. The V gene lost 4 bases and the J gene lost 11 bases, with 27 bases spanning the gap. In germline, CDR1 is MNHEY, CDR2 SMNVEV (reference sequence). CDR3 length equals 18 residues. The CDR3 DNA sequence: TGTGCCAGCAGTTCACTGCCGGGCCCTCTAAGTCACGGGGCACCCCTCCACTTT. This sequence encodes CASSSLPGPLSHGAPLHF.

In this sample, this clone turned up a few times. This chain links TRBV9 with TRBJ2-1; D might be TRBD2 (6 bases). V shed 2 bases and J shed 4 bases, with 22 bases lying between them. The germline CDR1 and CDR2 sequences are SGDLS and YYNGEE. CDR3 length: 18 amino acids. CDR3 amino acids: CASSVLPSHGDLYNEQFF. CDR3 in DNA: TGTGCCAGCAGCGTCCTACCATCCCACGGGGACTTGTACAATGAGCAGTTCTTC.

The chain recombines TRBV5-1 with TRBJ1-5; weak D call: TRBD1 (5 bases). CDR3 length: 17 amino acids. Germline V gives CDR1 SGHRS, CDR2 YFSETQ. The V end was cut by 4 bases, the J end by 5 bases, with 22 bases between. The CDR3 sequence: CASSPRPISGFDQPQHF. CDR3 bases: TGCGCCAGCAGCCCTCGGCCTATATCAGGGTTCGATCAGCCCCAGCATTTT.